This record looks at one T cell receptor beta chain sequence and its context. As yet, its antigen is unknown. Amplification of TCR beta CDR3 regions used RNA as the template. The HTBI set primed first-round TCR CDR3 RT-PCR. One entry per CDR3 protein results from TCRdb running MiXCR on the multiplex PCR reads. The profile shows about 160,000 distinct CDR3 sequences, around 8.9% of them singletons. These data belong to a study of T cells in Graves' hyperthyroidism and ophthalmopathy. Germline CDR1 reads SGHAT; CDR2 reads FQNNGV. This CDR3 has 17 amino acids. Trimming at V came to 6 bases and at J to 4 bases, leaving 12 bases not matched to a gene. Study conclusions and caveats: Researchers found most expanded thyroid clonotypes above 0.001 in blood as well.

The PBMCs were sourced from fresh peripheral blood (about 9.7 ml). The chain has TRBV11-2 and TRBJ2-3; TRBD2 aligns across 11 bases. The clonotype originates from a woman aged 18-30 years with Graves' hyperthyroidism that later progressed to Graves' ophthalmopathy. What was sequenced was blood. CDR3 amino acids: CASRDVRLAGGPDTQYF. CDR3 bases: TGTGCCAGCAGGGACGTGCGCCTAGCGGGAGGTCCAGATACGCAGTATTTT.